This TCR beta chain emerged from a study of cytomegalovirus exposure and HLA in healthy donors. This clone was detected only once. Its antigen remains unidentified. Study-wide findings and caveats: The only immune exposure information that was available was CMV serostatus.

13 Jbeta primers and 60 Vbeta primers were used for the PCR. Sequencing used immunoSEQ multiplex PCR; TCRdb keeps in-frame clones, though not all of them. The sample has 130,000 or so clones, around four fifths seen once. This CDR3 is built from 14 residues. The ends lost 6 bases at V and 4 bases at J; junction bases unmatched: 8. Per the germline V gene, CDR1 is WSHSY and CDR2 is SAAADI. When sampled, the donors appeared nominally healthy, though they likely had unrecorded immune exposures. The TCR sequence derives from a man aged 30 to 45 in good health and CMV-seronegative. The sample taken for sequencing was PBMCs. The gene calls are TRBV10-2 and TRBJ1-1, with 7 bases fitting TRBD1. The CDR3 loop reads CASRTGSGGTEAFF. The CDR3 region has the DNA TGCGCCAGCAGGACAGGGTCAGGGGGCACTGAAGCTTTCTTT.